What follows is one T cell receptor beta chain and its context. Its specificity is unknown. An Oncomine TCR Beta short-read assay was used to sequence the DNA from cultured CD4+ T cells. TCRdb recomputed calls from the PCR reads with MiXCR, one row per CDR3 protein. The sample records tens of thousands of distinct CDR3 sequences, about 60% being singletons. CDR3 length: 14 amino acids. Trimming stripped 0 bases from V and 0 bases from J, with 8 bases between. CDR1 is DFQATT and CDR2 is SNEGSKA in the germline V gene (reference sequence). The sample is drawn from a study of vaccination and CD4 T cells after COVID-19. Noted treatment: approximately 9-day PBMC culture with coronavirus spike peptide pools or control peptides (ViraFEST assay).

The rearrangement uses TRBV20-1 and TRBJ1-1; D is unresolved. The TCR was taken from a human donor who had recovered from COVID-19. Sequencing was done on a sample of CD4+ T cells from blood, cultured in vitro. Written as DNA, the CDR3 is TGCAGTGCTAGAGAGCAAACGCTGAACACTGAAGCTTTCTTT. It codes for CSAREQTLNTEAFF.